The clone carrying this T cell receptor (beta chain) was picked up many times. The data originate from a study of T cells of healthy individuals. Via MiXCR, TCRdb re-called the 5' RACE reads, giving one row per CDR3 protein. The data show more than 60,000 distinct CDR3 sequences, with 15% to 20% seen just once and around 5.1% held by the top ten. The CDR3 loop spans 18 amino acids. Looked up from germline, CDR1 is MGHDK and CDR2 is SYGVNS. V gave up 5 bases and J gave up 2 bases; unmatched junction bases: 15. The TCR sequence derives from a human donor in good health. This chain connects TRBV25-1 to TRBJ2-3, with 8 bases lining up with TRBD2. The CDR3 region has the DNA TGTGCCAGCAGTAAAAGCATAAAGGAGCGGGGGATCACAGATACGCAGTATTTT. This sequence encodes CASSKSIKERGITDTQYF.